The rows below give T cell receptor beta chains drawn from one sample of a study of T cells after yellow fever vaccination. Each CDR3 protein gets one entry after TCRdb re-called the 5' RACE reads with MiXCR. The table records hundreds of thousands of distinct CDR3 sequences, less than 20% of them present only once. Source: PBMCs, taken 4 to 6 days after the first yellow fever vaccination. The receptor set was obtained from a man younger than 35 who received the YFV17D yellow fever vaccine. CDR3s include the opening cysteine and the closing phenylalanine or tryptophan. D genes are given only for firm matches. Expanded clones get a size class; other rows say once, few or many, or leave the size out.

CDR3aa: CASSDGVGQGYDEQFF; CDR3nt: TGCGCCAGCAGTGATGGGGTGGGACAGGGCTACGATGAGCAGTTCTTC; abundance: once; j_gene: TRBJ2-1; d_gene: TRBD1; v_gene: TRBV10-1
CDR3aa: CAISGSGVGSNYGYTF; CDR3nt: TGTGCCATCAGTGGTTCAGGGGTTGGCTCTAACTATGGCTACACCTTC; abundance: -; j_gene: TRBJ1-2; d_gene: -; v_gene: TRBV10-3
CDR3aa: CASSDTGRDQPQHF; CDR3nt: TGTGCCAGTAGTGATACAGGGAGGGATCAGCCCCAGCATTTT; abundance: -; j_gene: TRBJ1-5; d_gene: -; v_gene: TRBV19
CDR3aa: CASQFGSLEETQYF; CDR3nt: TGTGCCAGTCAGTTCGGGTCTCTCGAGGAGACCCAGTACTTC; abundance: -; j_gene: TRBJ2-5; d_gene: -; v_gene: TRBV5-4
CDR3aa: CASRPPGLANYGYTF; CDR3nt: TGTGCCAGCAGACCACCGGGACTGGCGAACTATGGCTACACCTTC; abundance: -; j_gene: TRBJ1-2; d_gene: -; v_gene: TRBV12-3/TRBV12-4
CDR3aa: CAISVASGVQETQYF; CDR3nt: TGTGCCATCAGTGTGGCTAGCGGGGTCCAAGAGACCCAGTACTTC; abundance: few; j_gene: TRBJ2-5; d_gene: TRBD2; v_gene: TRBV10-3
CDR3aa: CASSFGTLDFTF; CDR3nt: TGCGCCAGCAGCTTTGGGACTCTGGACTTCACCTTC; abundance: few; j_gene: TRBJ1-2; d_gene: -; v_gene: TRBV5-1
CDR3aa: CASRDPGDYTF; CDR3nt: TGCGCCAGCAGGGACCCAGGGGACTACACCTTC; abundance: few; j_gene: TRBJ1-2; d_gene: -; v_gene: TRBV5-1
CDR3aa: CASSLRSPYEQYF; CDR3nt: TGTGCCAGCAGCTTACGGAGTCCCTACGAGCAGTACTTC; abundance: -; j_gene: TRBJ2-7; d_gene: -; v_gene: TRBV7-2
CDR3aa: CASSIYRDGYTF; CDR3nt: TGCGCCAGCAGCATATACAGGGATGGCTACACCTTC; abundance: few; j_gene: TRBJ1-2; d_gene: -; v_gene: TRBV5-1
CDR3aa: CASSTGSAEAFF; CDR3nt: TGTGCCAGCAGCACGGGTTCGGCAGAAGCTTTCTTT; abundance: -; j_gene: TRBJ1-1; d_gene: -; v_gene: TRBV7-9
CDR3aa: CASSRDRPWTDTQYF; CDR3nt: TGTGCCAGCAGCCGGGACAGACCCTGGACAGATACGCAGTATTTT; abundance: few; j_gene: TRBJ2-3; d_gene: TRBD1; v_gene: TRBV4-2
CDR3aa: CASSPSWVSDEQFF; CDR3nt: TGTGCCAGCAGCCCTTCTTGGGTTAGCGATGAGCAGTTCTTC; abundance: many; j_gene: TRBJ2-1; d_gene: -; v_gene: TRBV7-2
CDR3aa: CASSPRGGANEQFF; CDR3nt: TGTGCCAGCAGCCCCCGAGGTGGGGCGAATGAGCAGTTCTTC; abundance: few; j_gene: TRBJ2-1; d_gene: -; v_gene: TRBV7-3
CDR3aa: CASSFGELETQYF; CDR3nt: TGTGCCAGCAGTTTCGGGGAACTGGAGACCCAGTACTTC; abundance: many; j_gene: TRBJ2-5; d_gene: -; v_gene: TRBV12-3/TRBV12-4
CDR3aa: CSASTGVSNSPLHF; CDR3nt: TGCAGTGCTAGCACAGGGGTCTCTAATTCACCCCTCCACTTT; abundance: few; j_gene: TRBJ1-6; d_gene: TRBD1; v_gene: TRBV20-1
CDR3aa: CASSLAGGYPDTQYF; CDR3nt: TGTGCCAGCAGCCTAGCGGGGGGGTATCCAGATACGCAGTATTTT; abundance: -; j_gene: TRBJ2-3; d_gene: TRBD2; v_gene: TRBV4-2
CDR3aa: CASGTGGLSPLHF; CDR3nt: TGTGCCAGCGGGACAGGGGGCCTTTCACCCCTCCACTTT; abundance: -; j_gene: TRBJ1-6; d_gene: TRBD1; v_gene: TRBV25-1
CDR3aa: CASSSLMTGELFF; CDR3nt: TGTGCCAGCAGTTCCCTAATGACCGGGGAGCTGTTTTTT; abundance: many; j_gene: TRBJ2-2; d_gene: -; v_gene: TRBV12-3/TRBV12-4
CDR3aa: CASRTGANEKLFF; CDR3nt: TGTGCCAGCAGGACAGGGGCCAATGAAAAACTGTTTTTT; abundance: -; j_gene: TRBJ1-4; d_gene: TRBD1; v_gene: TRBV7-2
CDR3aa: CASSYVWGRGTEAFF; CDR3nt: TGTGCCAGCAGTTACGTTTGGGGGCGAGGCACTGAAGCTTTCTTT; abundance: -; j_gene: TRBJ1-1; d_gene: -; v_gene: TRBV6-2/TRBV6-3
CDR3aa: CAWSPFGELFF; CDR3nt: TGTGCCTGGAGTCCGTTCGGGGAGCTGTTTTTT; abundance: -; j_gene: TRBJ2-2; d_gene: -; v_gene: TRBV30
CDR3aa: CASSLSPTRGQSEAFF; CDR3nt: TGTGCCAGCAGCTTATCCCCCACCAGGGGGCAATCTGAAGCTTTCTTT; abundance: -; j_gene: TRBJ1-1; d_gene: TRBD1; v_gene: TRBV7-2
CDR3aa: CASHRVHEQFF; CDR3nt: TGTGCCAGTCACAGGGTCCATGAGCAGTTCTTC; abundance: -; j_gene: TRBJ2-1; d_gene: -; v_gene: TRBV7-2
CDR3aa: CASSQDLLAGGLSYNEQFF; CDR3nt: TGTGCCAGCAGCCAAGATCTTCTAGCGGGGGGTCTCTCCTACAATGAGCAGTTCTTC; abundance: -; j_gene: TRBJ2-1; d_gene: TRBD2; v_gene: TRBV4-2
CDR3aa: CASSVSDRGPPNTQYF; CDR3nt: TGTGCCAGCAGCGTCTCAGACAGGGGACCACCTAATACGCAGTATTTT; abundance: few; j_gene: TRBJ2-3; d_gene: TRBD1; v_gene: TRBV9
CDR3aa: CSARLAGGTHYEQYF; CDR3nt: TGCAGTGCTAGGTTAGCGGGGGGGACCCACTACGAGCAGTACTTC; abundance: few; j_gene: TRBJ2-7; d_gene: TRBD2; v_gene: TRBV20-1
CDR3aa: CASSFNGQPQHF; CDR3nt: TGTGCCAGCAGCTTTAACGGTCAGCCCCAGCATTTT; abundance: -; j_gene: TRBJ1-5; d_gene: -; v_gene: TRBV5-5
CDR3aa: CASSYSWTGEGSYNEQFF; CDR3nt: TGTGCCAGCAGTTACTCTTGGACAGGGGAAGGCTCCTACAATGAGCAGTTCTTC; abundance: -; j_gene: TRBJ2-1; d_gene: TRBD1; v_gene: TRBV6-5
CDR3aa: CASSQGVNDQPQHF; CDR3nt: TGTGCCAGCAGCCAAGGGGTGAACGATCAGCCCCAGCATTTT; abundance: many; j_gene: TRBJ1-5; d_gene: -; v_gene: TRBV3-1
CDR3aa: CASSLSPTGWVSTEAFF; CDR3nt: TGTGCCAGCAGTTTATCCCCCACAGGGTGGGTGAGCACTGAAGCTTTCTTT; abundance: few; j_gene: TRBJ1-1; d_gene: -; v_gene: TRBV27
CDR3aa: CASSPRTGRSDTQYF; CDR3nt: TGTGCCAGCTCACCTCGGACAGGGAGATCAGATACGCAGTATTTT; abundance: few; j_gene: TRBJ2-3; d_gene: TRBD1; v_gene: TRBV18
CDR3aa: CSAKRGADTQYF; CDR3nt: TGCAGTGCTAAAAGGGGCGCGGATACGCAGTATTTT; abundance: -; j_gene: TRBJ2-3; d_gene: -; v_gene: TRBV20-1
CDR3aa: CASIPAASGRDTQYF; CDR3nt: TGTGCCAGCATCCCCGCCGCCTCGGGGCGGGATACGCAGTATTTT; abundance: many; j_gene: TRBJ2-3; d_gene: -; v_gene: TRBV7-9
CDR3aa: CASSYSIFFELFF; CDR3nt: TGTGCCAGCAGTTACTCGATCTTCTTTGAGCTGTTTTTT; abundance: many; j_gene: TRBJ2-2; d_gene: -; v_gene: TRBV6-2/TRBV6-3
CDR3aa: CSVRGLAGDPYEQYF; CDR3nt: TGCAGTGTTAGAGGGCTAGCGGGGGATCCCTACGAGCAGTACTTC; abundance: -; j_gene: TRBJ2-7; d_gene: TRBD2; v_gene: TRBV20-1
CDR3aa: CASSTHPLLNTEAFF; CDR3nt: TGTGCCAGCAGTACCCATCCTCTACTGAACACTGAAGCTTTCTTT; abundance: -; j_gene: TRBJ1-1; d_gene: -; v_gene: TRBV7-9
CDR3aa: CASRPRASSYNSPLHF; CDR3nt: TGCGCCAGCCGCCCAAGGGCGTCCTCCTATAATTCACCCCTCCACTTT; abundance: few; j_gene: TRBJ1-6; d_gene: -; v_gene: TRBV4-1
CDR3aa: CASSLSGGPRTDTQYF; CDR3nt: TGTGCCAGCAGCTTGTCCGGGGGCCCGCGCACAGATACGCAGTATTTT; abundance: few; j_gene: TRBJ2-3; d_gene: -; v_gene: TRBV5-6
CDR3aa: CASSLGHNTWELFF; CDR3nt: TGTGCCAGCAGCCTGGGGCATAACACCTGGGAGCTGTTTTTT; abundance: -; j_gene: TRBJ2-2; d_gene: -; v_gene: TRBV5-5
CDR3aa: CASRGTGGPEAFF; CDR3nt: TGTGCCAGCAGGGGGACAGGGGGTCCTGAAGCTTTCTTT; abundance: -; j_gene: TRBJ1-1; d_gene: TRBD1; v_gene: TRBV6-1
CDR3aa: CASTWDSTDTQYF; CDR3nt: TGTGCCAGCACTTGGGACAGCACAGATACGCAGTATTTT; abundance: -; j_gene: TRBJ2-3; d_gene: -; v_gene: TRBV2
CDR3aa: CASSLRQDNQPQHF; CDR3nt: TGTGCCAGCAGCTTGCGACAGGACAATCAGCCCCAGCATTTT; abundance: -; j_gene: TRBJ1-5; d_gene: -; v_gene: TRBV5-8
CDR3aa: CASSQEGGTALGPQHF; CDR3nt: TGTGCCAGCAGCCAAGAGGGAGGGACAGCATTAGGGCCCCAGCATTTT; abundance: few; j_gene: TRBJ1-5; d_gene: TRBD1; v_gene: TRBV4-2
CDR3aa: CASSFGQGHQPQHF; CDR3nt: TGTGCCAGCAGTTTTGGACAGGGACATCAGCCCCAGCATTTT; abundance: -; j_gene: TRBJ1-5; d_gene: TRBD1; v_gene: TRBV6-2/TRBV6-3
CDR3aa: CASSPLGQGAKDEKLFF; CDR3nt: TGCGCCAGCAGCCCGCTGGGACAGGGGGCAAAAGATGAAAAACTGTTTTTT; abundance: many; j_gene: TRBJ1-4; d_gene: TRBD1; v_gene: TRBV4-3
CDR3aa: CASSSPGWRKSTEAFF; CDR3nt: TGTGCCAGCAGTTCCCCCGGTTGGCGGAAGAGCACTGAAGCTTTCTTT; abundance: few; j_gene: TRBJ1-1; d_gene: -; v_gene: TRBV27